This T cell receptor beta chain is from a study of T cells in Graves' hyperthyroidism and ophthalmopathy. Authors of the study amplified TCR beta CDR3 regions from RNA transcripts. HTBI primers were the set used in a first-round RT-PCR of the TCR CDR3. TCRdb reprocessed the multiplex PCR reads via MiXCR and lists one record per CDR3 protein. Counted here are about 420,000 distinct CDR3 sequences, approximately 15% occurring once; the ten biggest clones make up 7.5% to 9%. Graves' hyperthyroidism without ophthalmopathy progression within 18 months was termed stable. The study left out patients who had uncontrolled infection, other autoimmune disease, pregnancy or lactation. The CDR3 is 15 residues long. Trimming shortened V by 2 bases and J by 4 bases, and 12 bases separated the two germline ends. Germline V gene sequence: CDR1 LGHNA, CDR2 YNFKEQ. This clonotype was observed many times.

Sequencing was done on a sample of blood. This sequence originates from a woman aged 18 to 35 with Graves' hyperthyroidism. This sequence joins TRBV4-2 and TRBJ1-3; a possible D gene is TRBD1 (5 bases). The CDR3 is CASSQTDSGGNTIYF. In DNA, the CDR3 is TGTGCCAGCAGCCAAACCGACAGCGGAGGAAACACCATATATTTT.